A single sample gave rise to the 15 T cell receptor beta chains below, sequenced in a study of blood T cell repertoires in COVID-19. Generated by immunoSEQ multiplex PCR, the TCRdb table keeps only in-frame clones and is missing some. This sample has under 350,000 clones, with about 90% found just once. The sample comprised peripheral blood. These receptors originate from a woman aged 30 to 39 with COVID-19, enrolled during active disease.

The rearrangement links TRBV10-3 to TRBJ2-5; 7 bases align to TRBD1. The J segment lost 2 bases and the V segment lost 6 bases, leaving 6 bases of the junction unmatched. Germline V gives CDR1 ENHRY, CDR2 SYGVKD. CDR3 size: 14 residues. The CDR3 loop is CAISPGQLQETQYF. CDR3 coding DNA: TGTGCCATCAGCCCGGGACAGCTACAAGAGACCCAGTACTTC.

This chain joins TRBV4-1 and TRBJ2-5; the match to TRBD2 covers 8 bases. The germline CDR1 and CDR2 sequences are MGHRA and YSYEKL. Losses at the gene ends were 4 bases for V and 1 base for J; bases not matched to a gene: 5. The CDR3 consists of 15 residues. The CDR3 DNA reads TGCGCCAGCAGCCGACATACTAGCGGCCAAGAGACCCAGTACTTC. Encoded protein: CASSRHTSGQETQYF.

The rearrangement links TRBV7-2 to TRBJ2-2; 8 nucleotides match TRBD1. The germline CDR1 and CDR2 sequences are SGHTA and FQGNSA. Trimming removed 6 bases from V and 5 bases from J; junction bases left unmatched: 2. The CDR3 is 13 amino acids. Written as DNA, the CDR3 is TGTGCCAGCAGGTACAGGGGGACCGGGGAGCTGTTTTTT. Its protein product is CASRYRGTGELFF.

The genes are TRBV10-2 and TRBJ2-1, with 8 bases that match TRBD2. The CDR3 is 16 residues long. Germline CDR1 WSHSY, CDR2 SAAADI. The ends lost 3 bases at V and 1 base at J; junction bases unmatched: 5. CDR3 nucleotide sequence: TGCGCCAGCAGTGATTTGCGGGGGGATTCCTACAATGAGCAGTTCTTC. Protein sequence: CASSDLRGDSYNEQFF.

The V gene is TRBV10-1, the J gene TRBJ2-6; TRBD1 might be the D (5 bases). The CDR3 length is 15 residues. Germline CDR1 WNHNN, CDR2 SYGVQD (reference sequence). V was pared by 8 bases and J by 4 bases, with 15 bases between. The CDR3 protein is CASSAGFSGANVLTF. The CDR3 DNA sequence: TGCGCCAGCTCCGCAGGGTTTTCCGGGGCCAACGTCCTGACTTTC.

The V gene is TRBV6-2 or TRBV6-3, the J gene TRBJ1-1, with D tentatively TRBD1 (5 bases). The germline V gene has CDR1 MNHEY and CDR2 SVGEGT. The CDR3 totals 15 residues. V lost 2 bases and J lost 4, with 14 bases in between. CDR3: CASSYAAQGGTEAFF. In DNA form, the CDR3 reads TGTGCCAGCAGTTACGCAGCTCAGGGAGGCACTGAAGCTTTCTTT.

J is TRBJ2-1 and V is TRBV7-8; no clear D gene. V lost 5 bases and J 6 bases, leaving 5 bases between the germline ends. In germline, CDR1 is SGHVS, CDR2 FQNEAQ. The CDR3 loop spans 11 amino acids. The CDR3 nucleotides are TGTGCCAGCAGCGCTAGCAATGAGCAGTTCTTC. It translates to CASSASNEQFF.

The genes are TRBV29-1 and TRBJ1-1; 12 bases match TRBD1. V dropped 6 bases and J dropped 1; count of bases not matched to a gene: 6. Germline V CDR1 and CDR2: SQVTM, ANQGSEA. This CDR3 has 15 residues. The CDR3 DNA reads as TGCAGCGTGTCCGGGACAGGGGGCGCGAACACTGAAGCTTTCTTT. Protein product: CSVSGTGGANTEAFF.

V and J are TRBV27 and TRBJ1-6, with D uncertain. V was clipped by 0 bases and J by 6 bases, with 12 bases between them. The CDR3 is 16 amino acids. Germline V gene data show CDR1 as MNHEY and CDR2 as SMNVEV (reference sequence). The DNA of the CDR3 is TGTGCCAGCAGTTTATCCTACTCTACAGCTAATTCACCCCTCCACTTT. Protein product: CASSLSYSTANSPLHF.

V usage is TRBV5-4 and J usage is TRBJ2-5; 8 positions agree with TRBD2. The CDR3 totals 15 residues. Germline V CDR1 and CDR2: SGHNT, YYREEE (reference sequence). V lost 9 bases, J lost 5 bases, and 15 bases stayed unmatched. CDR3 residues: CATQLDFREGETQYF. The CDR3 region has the DNA TGTGCCACCCAGCTTGATTTTCGGGAGGGGGAGACCCAGTACTTC.

The chain has TRBV4-2 and TRBJ1-4, with unresolved D. Deletions cut 4 bases from V and 8 bases from J, with 17 bases between. This CDR3 is 15 amino acids long. The V gene's germline CDR1 is LGHNA and CDR2 YNFKEQ. CDR3 sequence reads: CASSLKGRPAEKLFF. In DNA form, the CDR3 reads TGTGCCAGCAGCCTAAAAGGGAGACCCGCCGAAAAACTGTTTTTT.

The rearrangement links TRBV5-5 to TRBJ1-1, with TRBD1 matching over 7 bases. Germline lookup yields CDR1 SGHKS and CDR2 YYEKEE (reference sequence). V gave up 4 bases and J gave up 4 bases; unmatched junction bases: 7. The CDR3 has 14 residues. CDR3 nucleotide sequence: TGTGCCAGCAGCCCCGACAGGGCGGGCACTGAAGCTTTCTTT. Its translation: CASSPDRAGTEAFF.

This chain connects TRBV28 to TRBJ1-5, with D possibly being TRBD1 (5 bases). V was clipped by 3 bases and J by 9 bases, with 27 bases between them. CDR1 and CDR2 from the germline V gene are MDHEN and SYDVKM. The CDR3 contains 18 residues. The DNA of the CDR3 is TGTGCCAGCAGTTTCCTTATGTGGCAGGCAAAAACAAGGGGGCCCCAGCATTTT. This codes for CASSFLMWQAKTRGPQHF.

V and J are TRBV6-5 and TRBJ1-1; D is unresolved. This CDR3 spans 12 amino acids. V was shortened by 5 bases and J by 5 bases, with 9 bases between the two germline ends. CDR1 is MNHEY and CDR2 is SVGAGI in the germline V gene. The CDR3 here is CASSRTGTEAFF. CDR3 DNA: TGTGCCAGCAGTCGAACGGGAACTGAAGCTTTCTTT.

This clone was seen only once. V is TRBV7-2 and J is TRBJ2-3, with 8 bases fitting TRBD2. V lost 1 base to trimming and J lost 2 bases; unmatched junction nucleotides: 8. Looked up from germline, CDR1 is SGHTA and CDR2 is FQGNSA. There are 17 residues in the CDR3. This CDR3 reads CASSLVVGTRTTDTQYF. CDR3 DNA sequence: TGTGCCAGCAGCTTAGTTGTCGGGACTAGAACCACAGATACGCAGTATTTT.